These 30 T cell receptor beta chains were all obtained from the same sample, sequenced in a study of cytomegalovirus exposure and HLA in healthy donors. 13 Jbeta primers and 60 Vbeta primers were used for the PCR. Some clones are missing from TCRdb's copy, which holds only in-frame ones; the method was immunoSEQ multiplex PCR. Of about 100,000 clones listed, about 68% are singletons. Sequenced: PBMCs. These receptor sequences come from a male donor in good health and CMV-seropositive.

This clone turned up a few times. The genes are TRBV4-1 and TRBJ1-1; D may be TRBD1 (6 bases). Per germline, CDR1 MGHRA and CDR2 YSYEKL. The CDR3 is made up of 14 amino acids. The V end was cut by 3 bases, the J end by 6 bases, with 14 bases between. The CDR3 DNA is TGCGCCAGCAGCCAGCCAGGGGTTTTGTCTGAAGCTTTCTTT. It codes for CASSQPGVLSEAFF.

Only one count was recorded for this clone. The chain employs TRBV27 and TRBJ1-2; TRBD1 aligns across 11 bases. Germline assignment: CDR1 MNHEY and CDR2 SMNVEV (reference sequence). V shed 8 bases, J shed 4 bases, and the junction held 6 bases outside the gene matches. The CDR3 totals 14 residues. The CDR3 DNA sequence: TGTGCCAGCGCCGGGACAGGGGGGGCCTATGGCTACACCTTC. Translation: CASAGTGGAYGYTF.

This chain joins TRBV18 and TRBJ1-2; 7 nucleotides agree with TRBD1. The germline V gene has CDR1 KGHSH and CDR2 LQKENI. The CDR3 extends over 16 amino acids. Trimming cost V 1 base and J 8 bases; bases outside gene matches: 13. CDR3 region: CASSPLEEGAVGGYTF. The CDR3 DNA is TGTGCCAGCTCACCACTAGAGGAGGGGGCTGTGGGCGGCTACACCTTC.

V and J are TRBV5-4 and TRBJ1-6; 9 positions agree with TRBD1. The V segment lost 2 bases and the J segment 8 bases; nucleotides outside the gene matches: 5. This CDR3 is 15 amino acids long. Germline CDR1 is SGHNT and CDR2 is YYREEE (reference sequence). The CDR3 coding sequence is TGTGCCAGCAGCTTCACCGGGACAGGGTATTCACCCCTCCACTTT. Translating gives CASSFTGTGYSPLHF. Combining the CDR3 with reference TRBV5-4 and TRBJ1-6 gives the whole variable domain ETGVTQSPTHLIKTRGQQVTLRCSSQSGHNTVSWYQQALGQGPQFIFQYYREEENGRGNFPPRFSGLQFPNYSSELNVNALELDDSALYLCASSFTGTGYSPLHFGNGTRLTVT.

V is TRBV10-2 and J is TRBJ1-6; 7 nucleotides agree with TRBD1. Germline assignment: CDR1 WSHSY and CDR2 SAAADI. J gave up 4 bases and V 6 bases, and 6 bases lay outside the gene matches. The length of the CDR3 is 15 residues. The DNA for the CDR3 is TGCGCCAGCAGCGTAGAACAGGGGTATAATTCACCCCTCCACTTT. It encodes CASSVEQGYNSPLHF.

The CDR3: CASSQVGTGVEKLFF. CDR3 nucleotide sequence: TGCGCCAGCAGCCAAGTAGGGACAGGGGTAGAAAAACTGTTTTTT. This chain connects TRBV4-1 to TRBJ1-4; TRBD1 matches 10 bases. CDR1 is MGHRA and CDR2 is YSYEKL in the germline V gene. The CDR3 sequence is 15 residues long. V lost 1 base, J lost 8 bases, and 4 bases stayed unmatched.

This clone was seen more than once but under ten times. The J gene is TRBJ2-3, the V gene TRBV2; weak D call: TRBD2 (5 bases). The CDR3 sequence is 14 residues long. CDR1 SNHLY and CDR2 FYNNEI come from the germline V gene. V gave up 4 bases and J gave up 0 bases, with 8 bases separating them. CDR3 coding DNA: TGTGCCAGCAGTGTACTAGGGAGCACAGATACGCAGTATTTT. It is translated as CASSVLGSTDTQYF.

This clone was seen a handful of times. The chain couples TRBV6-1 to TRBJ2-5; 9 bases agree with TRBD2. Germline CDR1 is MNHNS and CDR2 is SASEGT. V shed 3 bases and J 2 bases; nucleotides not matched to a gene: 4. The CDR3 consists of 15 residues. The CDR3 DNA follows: TGTGCCAGCAGTGAGGCTAGCGGGGATCAAGAGACCCAGTACTTC. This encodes CASSEASGDQETQYF.

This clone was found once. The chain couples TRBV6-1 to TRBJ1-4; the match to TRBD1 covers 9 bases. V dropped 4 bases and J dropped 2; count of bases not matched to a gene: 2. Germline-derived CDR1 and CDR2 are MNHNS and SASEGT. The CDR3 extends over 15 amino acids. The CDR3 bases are TGTGCCAGCAGTGCGACAGGGGGGACTAATGAAAAACTGTTTTTT. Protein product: CASSATGGTNEKLFF.

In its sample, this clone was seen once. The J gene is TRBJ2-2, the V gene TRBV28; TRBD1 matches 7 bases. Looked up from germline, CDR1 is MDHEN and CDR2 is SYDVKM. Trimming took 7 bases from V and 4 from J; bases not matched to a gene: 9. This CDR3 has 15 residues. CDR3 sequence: CASIPGQGVTGELFF. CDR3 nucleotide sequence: TGTGCCAGCATCCCCGGGCAGGGGGTCACCGGGGAGCTGTTTTTT.

CDR3 coding DNA: TGCGCCAGCAGCTTGGTGTCAGGGGAAAGCACTGAAGCTTTCTTT. This gives the protein CASSLVSGESTEAFF. The gene calls are TRBV5-1 and TRBJ1-1; a weak D match, TRBD1 (6 bases). The CDR3 is 15 amino acids. From germline, CDR1 is SGHRS and CDR2 YFSETQ. The V end lost 0 bases, the J end lost 4 bases, and 13 bases lay between the germline ends. The whole variable domain, filled in from reference TRBV5-1 and TRBJ1-1, reads KAGVTQTPRYLIKTRGQQVTLSCSPISGHRSVSWYQQTPGQGLQFLFEYFSETQRNKGNFPGRFSGRQFSNSRSEMNVSTLELGDSALYLCASSLVSGESTEAFFGQGTRLTVV.

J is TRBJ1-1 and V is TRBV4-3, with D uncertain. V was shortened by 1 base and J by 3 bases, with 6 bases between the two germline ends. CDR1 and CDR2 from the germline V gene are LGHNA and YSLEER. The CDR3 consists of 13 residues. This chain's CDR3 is CASSQGSYTEAFF. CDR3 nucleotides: TGCGCCAGCAGCCAAGGTTCTTACACTGAAGCTTTCTTT.

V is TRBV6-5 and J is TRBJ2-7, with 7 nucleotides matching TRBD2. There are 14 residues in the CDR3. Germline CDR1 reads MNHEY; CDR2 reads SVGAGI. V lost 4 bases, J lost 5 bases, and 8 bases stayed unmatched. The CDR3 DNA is TGTGCCAGCAGTTCGGGGGGAGGGAATCACGAGCAGTACTTC. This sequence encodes CASSSGGGNHEQYF.

CDR3 residues: CASSAGTANTEAFF. DNA of the CDR3: TGCGCCAGCAGCGCCGGGACAGCGAACACTGAAGCTTTCTTT. J is TRBJ1-1 and V is TRBV10-1; TRBD1 agrees at 7 bases. The CDR3 runs 14 residues. Germline V CDR1 and CDR2: WNHNN, SYGVQD (reference sequence). V shed 6 bases and J 1 base; nucleotides not matched to a gene: 5.

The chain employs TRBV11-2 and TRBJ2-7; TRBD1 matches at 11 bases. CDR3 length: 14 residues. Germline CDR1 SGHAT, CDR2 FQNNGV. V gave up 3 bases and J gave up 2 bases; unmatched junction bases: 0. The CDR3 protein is CASSLGQGAYEQYF. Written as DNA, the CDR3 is TGTGCCAGCAGCTTGGGACAGGGGGCCTACGAGCAGTACTTC.

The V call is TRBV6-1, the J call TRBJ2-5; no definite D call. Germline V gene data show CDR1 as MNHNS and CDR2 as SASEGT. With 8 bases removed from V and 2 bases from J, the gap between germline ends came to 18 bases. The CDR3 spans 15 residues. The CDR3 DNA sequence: TGTGCCAGCGGTGCCCCCCCCAGGCAGCAAGAGACCCAGTACTTC. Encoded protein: CASGAPPRQQETQYF.

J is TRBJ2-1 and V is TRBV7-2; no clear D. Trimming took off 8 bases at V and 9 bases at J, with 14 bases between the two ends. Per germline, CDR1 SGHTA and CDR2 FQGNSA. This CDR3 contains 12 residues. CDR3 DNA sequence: TGTGCCAGCGGGCTTGGGTTGGGTGAGCAGTTCTTC. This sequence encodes CASGLGLGEQFF. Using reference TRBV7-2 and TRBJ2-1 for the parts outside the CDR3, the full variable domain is GAGVSQSPSNKVTEKGKDVELRCDPISGHTALYWYRQSLGQGLEFLIYFQGNSAPDKSGLPSDRFSAERTGGSVSTLTIQRTQQEDSAVYLCASGLGLGEQFFGPGTRLTVL.

The CDR3 DNA is TGTGCCAGCAGCGGACGGGGGGCTGGGGATACGCAGTATTTT. Protein product: CASSGRGAGDTQYF. The chain has TRBV5-4 and TRBJ2-3, with D possibly matching TRBD2 (7 bases). This CDR3 comprises 14 residues. The V gene's germline CDR1 is SGHNT and CDR2 YYREEE (reference sequence). Trimming pared 4 bases from V and 6 bases from J, leaving 15 bases between. Looking up the rest from reference TRBV5-4 and TRBJ2-3 gives the full variable domain: ETGVTQSPTHLIKTRGQQVTLRCSSQSGHNTVSWYQQALGQGPQFIFQYYREEENGRGNFPPRFSGLQFPNYSSELNVNALELDDSALYLCASSGRGAGDTQYFGPGTRLTVL.

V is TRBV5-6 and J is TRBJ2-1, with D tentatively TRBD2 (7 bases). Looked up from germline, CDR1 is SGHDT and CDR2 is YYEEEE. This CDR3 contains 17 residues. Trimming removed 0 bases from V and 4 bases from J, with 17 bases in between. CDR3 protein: CASSLGSGGASYNEQFF. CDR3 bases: TGTGCCAGCAGCTTGGGTTCTGGGGGGGCGTCTTACAATGAGCAGTTCTTC.

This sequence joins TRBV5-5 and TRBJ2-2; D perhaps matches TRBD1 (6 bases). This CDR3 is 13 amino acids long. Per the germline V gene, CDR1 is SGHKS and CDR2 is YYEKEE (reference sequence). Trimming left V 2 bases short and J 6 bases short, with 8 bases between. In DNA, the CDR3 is TGTGCCAGCAGCTTACAGGGTTCCGGGGAGCTGTTTTTT. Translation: CASSLQGSGELFF.

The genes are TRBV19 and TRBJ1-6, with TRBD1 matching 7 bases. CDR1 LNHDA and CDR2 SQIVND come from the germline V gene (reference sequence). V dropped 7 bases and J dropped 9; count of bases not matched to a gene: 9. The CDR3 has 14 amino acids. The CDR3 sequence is CASTKQGSGSPLHF. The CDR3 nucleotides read TGTGCCAGTACTAAACAGGGGTCTGGTTCACCCCTCCACTTT. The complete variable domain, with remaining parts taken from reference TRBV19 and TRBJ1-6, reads DGGITQSPKYLFRKEGQNVTLSCEQNLNHDAMYWYRQDPGQGLRLIYYSQIVNDFQKGDIAEGYSVSREKKESFPLTVTSAQKNPTAFYLCASTKQGSGSPLHFGNGTRLTVT.

In DNA, the CDR3 is TGTGCCAGCAGCTTGTTCCTACTAGCGGGGGGGCTAACCGGGGAGCTGTTTTTT. Translation gives CASSLFLLAGGLTGELFF. The chain uses TRBV5-6 and TRBJ2-2; TRBD2 matches 13 bases. V shed 1 base and J 5 bases; nucleotides not matched to a gene: 8. CDR3 length equals 18 residues. Germline assignment: CDR1 SGHDT and CDR2 YYEEEE.

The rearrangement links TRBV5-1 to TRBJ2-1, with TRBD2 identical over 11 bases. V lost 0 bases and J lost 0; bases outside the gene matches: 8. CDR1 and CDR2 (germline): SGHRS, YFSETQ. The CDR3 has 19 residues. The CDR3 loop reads CASSLGLAGGMSSYNEQFF. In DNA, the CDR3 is TGCGCCAGCAGCTTGGGGCTAGCGGGGGGTATGAGCTCCTACAATGAGCAGTTCTTC.

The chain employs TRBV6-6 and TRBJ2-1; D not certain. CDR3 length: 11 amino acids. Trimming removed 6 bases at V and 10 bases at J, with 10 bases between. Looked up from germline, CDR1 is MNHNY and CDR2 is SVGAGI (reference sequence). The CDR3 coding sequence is TGTGCCAGCAGCAGGATCCAAGAGCAGTTCTTC. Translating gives CASSRIQEQFF.

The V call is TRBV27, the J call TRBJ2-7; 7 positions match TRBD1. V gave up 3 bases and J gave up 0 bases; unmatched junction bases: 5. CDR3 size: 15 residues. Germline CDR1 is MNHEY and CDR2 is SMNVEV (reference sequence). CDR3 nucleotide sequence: TGTGCCAGCAGTTTCTCGGACAGGTACTCCTACGAGCAGTACTTC. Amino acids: CASSFSDRYSYEQYF.

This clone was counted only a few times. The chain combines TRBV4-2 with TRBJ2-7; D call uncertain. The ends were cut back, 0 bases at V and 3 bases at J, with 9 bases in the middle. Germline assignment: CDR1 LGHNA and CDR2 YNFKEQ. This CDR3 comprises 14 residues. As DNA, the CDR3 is TGTGCCAGCAGCCAAGATGGAGTTGGCTACGAGCAGTACTTC. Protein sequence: CASSQDGVGYEQYF.

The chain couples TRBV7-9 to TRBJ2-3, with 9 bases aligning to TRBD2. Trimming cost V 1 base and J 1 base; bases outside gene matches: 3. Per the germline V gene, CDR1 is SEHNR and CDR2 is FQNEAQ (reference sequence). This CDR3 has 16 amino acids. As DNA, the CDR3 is TGTGCCAGCAGCTTAGGAGCTAGCGGGGGCACAGATACGCAGTATTTT. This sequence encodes CASSLGASGGTDTQYF.

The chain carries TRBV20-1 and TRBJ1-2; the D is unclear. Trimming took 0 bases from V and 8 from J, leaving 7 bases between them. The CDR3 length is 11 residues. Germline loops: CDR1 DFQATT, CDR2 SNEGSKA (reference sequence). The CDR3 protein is CSARETEGYTF. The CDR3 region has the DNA TGCAGTGCTAGAGAAACAGAGGGCTACACCTTC.

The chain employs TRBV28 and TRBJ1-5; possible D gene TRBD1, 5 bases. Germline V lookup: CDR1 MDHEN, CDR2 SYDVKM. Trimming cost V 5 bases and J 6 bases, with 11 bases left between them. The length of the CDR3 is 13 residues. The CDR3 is CASSPRTRQPQHF. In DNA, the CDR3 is TGTGCCAGCAGTCCAAGGACACGTCAGCCCCAGCATTTT.

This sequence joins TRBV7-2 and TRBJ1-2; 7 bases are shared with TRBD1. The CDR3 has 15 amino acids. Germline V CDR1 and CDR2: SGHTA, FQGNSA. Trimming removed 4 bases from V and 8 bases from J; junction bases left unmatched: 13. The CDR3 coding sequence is TGTGCCAGCAGCTGGGGGCCATTGGACAGGACCGGCTACACCTTC. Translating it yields CASSWGPLDRTGYTF.